These T cell receptor beta chains were read from a single sample in a study of cytomegalovirus exposure and HLA in healthy donors. Sequencing was performed with immunoSEQ multiplex PCR; in TCRdb, only in-frame clones are kept and a portion is missing. The sample lists around 150,000 clones, approximately 82% occurring once. The sequencing sample was made of PBMCs. The receptors here all came from a man aged 30 to 45 in good health and CMV-seropositive. Both conserved end residues are part of each CDR3. D genes are given only for firm matches. The listing skips clone size in some rows; elsewhere it reads once, few, many or a size class.

TRBJ2-7,TRBD2,TRBV7-2,-,TGTGCCAGCAGCGTAAGTTCGGCGGGGGTTCTCTACGAGCAGTACTTC,CASSVSSAGVLYEQYF
TRBJ2-1,-,TRBV4-1,-,TGCGCCAGCAGCCAAGATCGGGGCGGGGGACACCTATACAATGAGCAGTTCTTC,CASSQDRGGGHLYNEQFF
TRBJ2-2,-,TRBV7-3,-,TGTGCCAGCAGCTTAGAACAGCACACCGGGGAGCTGTTTTTT,CASSLEQHTGELFF
TRBJ1-1,-,TRBV5-1,-,TGCGCCAGCAGCTCCAGGGAGAACACTGAAGCTTTCTTT,CASSSRENTEAFF
TRBJ2-7,-,TRBV7-9,-,TGTGCCAGCAGCTTAGGTCCGGGCTACGAGCAGTACTTC,CASSLGPGYEQYF
TRBJ1-4,-,TRBV6-1,-,TGTGCCAGCAGTGAAGAGTTTTTCGGGAAGGTCGGGGAAAAACTGTTTTTT,CASSEEFFGKVGEKLFF
TRBJ2-2,-,TRBV6-4,few,TGTGCCAGCTCCCCGAGGGCAGCCTGGCCCGGGGAGCTGTTTTTT,CASSPRAAWPGELFF
TRBJ2-3,TRBD2,TRBV29-1,-,TGCAGCGTTGAAGTAGCGGGAGGTAGGGATACGCAGTATTTT,CSVEVAGGRDTQYF
TRBJ2-3,-,TRBV6-5,-,TGTGCCAGCAGTTACGGGAGGACGCAGTATTTT,CASSYGRTQYF
TRBJ1-1,TRBD1,TRBV30,once,TGTGCCTGGAGCGACAGGGGAAACACTGAAGCTTTCTTT,CAWSDRGNTEAFF
TRBJ1-2,-,TRBV2,-,TGTGCCAGCAGGAGCACTGACAGTTCCTATGGCTACACCTTC,CASRSTDSSYGYTF
TRBJ2-7,-,TRBV7-2,-,TGTGCCAGCAGCTTAGTGGGCCAAGCCTACGAGCAGTACTTC,CASSLVGQAYEQYF
TRBJ1-1,-,TRBV5-1,-,TGCGCCAGCAGCTTAACAGGATTGTCTGAAGCTTTCTTT,CASSLTGLSEAFF
TRBJ2-7,TRBD2,TRBV27,-,TGTGCCAGCAGTTTAGCTAGCGGGAGCCCCTACGAGCAGTACTTC,CASSLASGSPYEQYF
TRBJ2-3,TRBD2,TRBV5-1,once,TGCGCCAGCAGCTTTAGCGGGGGCCCAGATACGCAGTATTTT,CASSFSGGPDTQYF
TRBJ2-7,-,TRBV6-5,-,TGTGCCAGCAGTTTAGCCTGGTCCTACGAGCAGTACTTC,CASSLAWSYEQYF
TRBJ2-3,TRBD2,TRBV15,-,TGTGCCACCAGCAGACTGGGACTAGCGGGGCTTTACACAGATACGCAGTATTTT,CATSRLGLAGLYTDTQYF
TRBJ2-6,-,TRBV2,-,TGTGCCAGCAGTGAAGGGGGCGGAATATCTGGGGCCAACGTCCTGACTTTC,CASSEGGGISGANVLTF
TRBJ1-2,TRBD1,TRBV11-2,-,TGTGCCAGCAGCCCACTGGGGACAGGGACTTTGAACGACTATGGCTACACCTTC,CASSPLGTGTLNDYGYTF
TRBJ2-4,-,TRBV7-2,-,TGTGCCAGCAGCCTAGGGACCGGGAAGAAAAACATTCAGTACTTC,CASSLGTGKKNIQYF
TRBJ2-4,-,TRBV27,-,TGTGCCAGCAGTATTGGGGGGTCCAAAAACATTCAGTACTTC,CASSIGGSKNIQYF
TRBJ2-3,-,TRBV9,-,TGTGCCAGCAGCCCCTCTCCGGCAGATACGCAGTATTTT,CASSPSPADTQYF
TRBJ2-5,-,TRBV7-2,-,TGTGCCAGCAGCTGGACAACCTTGTGGGAGACCCAGTACTTC,CASSWTTLWETQYF
TRBJ2-3,-,TRBV5-1,-,TGCGCCAGCAGCGTCGGGGGTAGCACAGATACGCAGTATTTT,CASSVGGSTDTQYF
TRBJ2-3,-,TRBV6-4,-,TGTGCCAGCAGCATGACTGGCACAGATACGCAGTATTTT,CASSMTGTDTQYF
TRBJ2-1,TRBD2,TRBV7-7,-,TGTGCCAGCAGCTCAGGGACTAGCGGATACAATGAGCAGTTCTTC,CASSSGTSGYNEQFF
TRBJ2-3,-,TRBV5-1,-,TGCGCCAGCAGGGAAGACAGAGATACGCAGTATTTT,CASREDRDTQYF
TRBJ1-2,TRBD1,TRBV7-8,once,TGTGCCAGCAGCTTAGCATTGACAGGGGGGGGAGGCTACACCTTC,CASSLALTGGGGYTF